This T cell receptor (beta chain) was sequenced for a study of CD8 T cells in ankylosing spondylitis. General study findings and limits: Disease-associated clones were reportedly significantly overrepresented in matched ankylosing spondylitis synovial fluid.

CDR1 and CDR2 (germline): DFQATT, SNEGSKA (reference sequence). The CDR3 totals 16 residues. Trimming shortened V by 0 bases and J by 0 bases, and 14 bases separated the two germline ends. This clonotype occurred many times. The antigen is not known. In making TCR beta libraries, quantitative 5'-RACE with molecular barcodes was used. A single record per CDR3 protein comes from TCRdb applying MiXCR to the 5' RACE reads. The sample carries about 360,000 distinct CDR3 sequences, roughly 14% recorded once. The rearrangement joins TRBV20-1 to TRBJ1-1; D unclear. The sequence was collected from a male donor with ankylosing spondylitis or in good health (not recorded which). Sequences were obtained from blood, either unsorted or a sorted T cell fraction (not recorded which). The CDR3 reads CSARDPKNGMNTEAFF. CDR3 nucleotide sequence: TGCAGTGCTAGAGATCCAAAAAATGGCATGAACACTGAAGCTTTCTTT.